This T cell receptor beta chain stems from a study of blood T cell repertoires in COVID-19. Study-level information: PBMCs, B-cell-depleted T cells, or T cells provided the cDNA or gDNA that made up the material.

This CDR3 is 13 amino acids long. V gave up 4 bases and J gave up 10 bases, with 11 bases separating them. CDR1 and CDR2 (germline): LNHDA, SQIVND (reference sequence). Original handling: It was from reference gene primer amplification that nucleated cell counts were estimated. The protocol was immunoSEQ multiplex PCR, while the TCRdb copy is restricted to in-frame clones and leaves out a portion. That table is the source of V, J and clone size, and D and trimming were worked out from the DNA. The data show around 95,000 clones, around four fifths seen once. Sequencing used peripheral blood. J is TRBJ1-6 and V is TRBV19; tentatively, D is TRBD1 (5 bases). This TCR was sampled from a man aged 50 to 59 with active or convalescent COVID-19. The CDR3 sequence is CASSNQGGSPLHF. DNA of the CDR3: TGTGCCAGTAGTAACCAGGGAGGATCACCCCTCCACTTT.